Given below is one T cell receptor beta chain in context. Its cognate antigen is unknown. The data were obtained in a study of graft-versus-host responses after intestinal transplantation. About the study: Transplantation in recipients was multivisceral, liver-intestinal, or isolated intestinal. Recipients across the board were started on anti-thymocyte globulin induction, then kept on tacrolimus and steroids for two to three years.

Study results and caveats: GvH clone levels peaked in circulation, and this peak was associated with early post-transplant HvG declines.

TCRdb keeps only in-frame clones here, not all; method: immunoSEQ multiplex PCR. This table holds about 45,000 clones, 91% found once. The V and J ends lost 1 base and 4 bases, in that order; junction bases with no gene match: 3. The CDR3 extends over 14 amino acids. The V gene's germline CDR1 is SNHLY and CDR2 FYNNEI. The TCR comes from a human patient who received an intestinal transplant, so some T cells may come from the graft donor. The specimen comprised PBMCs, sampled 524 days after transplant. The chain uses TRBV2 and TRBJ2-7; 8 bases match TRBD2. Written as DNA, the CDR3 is TGTGCCAGCAGTGAAGTAAGCGGGAGTTACGAGCAGTACTTC. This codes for CASSEVSGSYEQYF.